The rows below give T cell receptor beta chains drawn from one sample of a study of early T cells in non-severe SARS-CoV-2 infection. Via MiXCR, TCRdb re-called the 5' RACE reads, giving one row per CDR3 protein. This sample has about 110,000 distinct CDR3 sequences, with around 12% found just once. This material consisted of whole blood, taken at baseline. The receptor set was obtained from an adult who was a healthcare worker with PCR-confirmed SARS-CoV-2 infection or an uninfected control (not recorded which). Both conserved end residues are part of each CDR3. D genes are given only for firm matches. Clone size is stated in some rows and not others, as once, few, many or a class when expanded.

16,TRBJ2-2,TRBD2,many,TRBV6-1,CASSGGLAGHTGELFF
13,TRBJ2-5,NA,many,TRBV7-9,CASSTTNQETQYF
17,TRBJ1-1,TRBD1,many,TRBV3-1,CASSQGWAGQGDTEAFF
12,TRBJ2-2,NA,few,TRBV3-1,CASRSPGEELFF
13,TRBJ2-7,NA,NA,TRBV3-1,CASSQNRAYEQYF
15,TRBJ1-2,NA,NA,TRBV7-9,CASSIKRKPSYGYTF
14,TRBJ1-1,TRBD1,many,TRBV6-5,CASSYSFTGAEAFF
12,TRBJ1-1,NA,NA,TRBV29-1,CSAVWGKTEAFF
15,TRBJ2-1,TRBD2,NA,TRBV3-1,CASSHLLAGYNEQFF
13,TRBJ2-3,NA,once,TRBV12-3/TRBV12-4,CASSPAGTDTQYF
18,TRBJ2-1,TRBD2,NA,TRBV28,CASRRAQTSGRIYNEQFF
13,TRBJ1-1,TRBD1,NA,TRBV30,CAWTGQGYTEAFF
14,TRBJ2-7,TRBD2,few,TRBV28,CASRGAGEPGEQYF
15,TRBJ1-2,NA,NA,TRBV25-1,CASSEGPGPNYGYTF
14,TRBJ2-7,NA,few,TRBV29-1,CSVLPRDKTYEQYF
16,TRBJ2-3,TRBD2,NA,TRBV18,CASSRPLAGGRDTQYF
12,TRBJ2-3,NA,few,TRBV7-6,CASSPTTTTQYF
14,TRBJ2-7,NA,NA,TRBV5-1,CASSLRGRIWEQYF
16,TRBJ2-3,TRBD2,NA,TRBV7-2,CASSLVAGGRTDTQYF
17,TRBJ2-3,TRBD2,few,TRBV15,CATSRGLAGGLTDTQYF
14,TRBJ1-3,TRBD1,NA,TRBV2,CASRTGASGNTIYF
14,TRBJ2-7,TRBD2,few,TRBV20-1,CSASRSGKSYEQYF
12,TRBJ1-2,NA,NA,TRBV28,CASMRGDGGYTF
13,TRBJ2-1,NA,few,TRBV29-1,CSAGQRSGNEQFF
13,TRBJ1-1,NA,few,TRBV27,CASSFQGGSEAFF
15,TRBJ2-3,TRBD1,many,TRBV7-3,CASSRTGTGRDTQYF
12,TRBJ1-2,NA,many,TRBV29-1,CSVEGTPYGYTF
18,TRBJ1-1,TRBD1,NA,TRBV7-2,CASSPWTGGTYMNTEAFF
16,TRBJ2-3,TRBD2,few,TRBV6-4,CASSPRPSGGRDTQYF
14,TRBJ2-1,NA,NA,TRBV9,CASSVSGTSGEQFF
15,TRBJ2-3,TRBD1,few,TRBV28,CASSLEDRAGDTQYF
13,TRBJ1-1,NA,few,TRBV6-5,CASSYQGNTEAFF
16,TRBJ2-3,TRBD2,NA,TRBV20-1,CSARDTSGGAGDTQYF
14,TRBJ2-5,NA,many,TRBV5-1,CASSLEGAGETQYF
17,TRBJ2-5,NA,NA,TRBV7-6,CASISSPLGQYQETQYF
13,TRBJ2-7,NA,few,TRBV5-5,CASSYSEDNEQYF
16,TRBJ1-2,TRBD1,NA,TRBV6-1,CASSEWGQDSDYGYTF
13,TRBJ1-1,NA,few,TRBV20-1,CSAPYNGNTEAFF
16,TRBJ1-2,NA,few,TRBV12-2,CASRLLPGQGRVGYTF
16,TRBJ2-1,TRBD1,few,TRBV3-1,CASSRLQGISYNEQFF
15,TRBJ1-1,TRBD1,NA,TRBV5-1,CASSWAWDRVSEAFF
14,TRBJ1-1,NA,NA,TRBV7-9,CASSRMGSNTEAFF
14,TRBJ2-3,NA,few,TRBV5-5,CASSSGHRTDTQYF
14,TRBJ2-5,TRBD1,NA,TRBV7-7,CASSLAGTAETQYF
17,TRBJ2-1,NA,few,TRBV11-1,CASSLGNWEKTYNEQFF
17,TRBJ2-5,TRBD1,few,TRBV7-9,CASSPSRDRGRQETQYF
16,TRBJ2-1,TRBD2,few,TRBV20-1,CSSGLAGGSSYNEQFF
17,TRBJ2-1,NA,once,TRBV6-5,CASSYSGGTGAYNEQFF
13,TRBJ1-2,NA,few,TRBV29-1,CSVEAPTGWGYTF
12,TRBJ1-1,NA,few,TRBV20-1,CSAGRVNTEAFF
12,TRBJ2-7,TRBD1,few,TRBV5-4,CASSLTGREQYF
15,TRBJ1-1,TRBD1,NA,TRBV5-6,CASSGDRGKNTEAFF
13,TRBJ2-7,NA,NA,TRBV10-1,CASSESSRREQYF
13,TRBJ1-1,NA,NA,TRBV29-1,CSVESQANTEAFF
15,TRBJ2-7,TRBD2,few,TRBV6-2/TRBV6-3,CASSPAPGLAGGQYF